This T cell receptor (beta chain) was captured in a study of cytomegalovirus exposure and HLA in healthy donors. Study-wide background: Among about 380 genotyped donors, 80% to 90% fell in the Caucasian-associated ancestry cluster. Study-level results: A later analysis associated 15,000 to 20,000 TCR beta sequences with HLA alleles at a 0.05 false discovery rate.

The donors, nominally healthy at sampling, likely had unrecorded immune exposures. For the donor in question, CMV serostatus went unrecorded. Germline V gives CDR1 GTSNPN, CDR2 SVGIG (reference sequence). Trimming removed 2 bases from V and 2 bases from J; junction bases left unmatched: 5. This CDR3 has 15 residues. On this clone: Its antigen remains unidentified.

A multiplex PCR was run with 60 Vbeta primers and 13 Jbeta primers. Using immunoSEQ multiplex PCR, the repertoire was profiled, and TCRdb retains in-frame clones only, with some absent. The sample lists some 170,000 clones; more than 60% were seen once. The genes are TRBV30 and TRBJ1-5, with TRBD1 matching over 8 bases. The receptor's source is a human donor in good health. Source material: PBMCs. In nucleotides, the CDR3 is TGTGCCTGGAGTTCCCAGGGACAGGGCAATCAGCCCCAGCATTTT. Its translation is CAWSSQGQGNQPQHF.